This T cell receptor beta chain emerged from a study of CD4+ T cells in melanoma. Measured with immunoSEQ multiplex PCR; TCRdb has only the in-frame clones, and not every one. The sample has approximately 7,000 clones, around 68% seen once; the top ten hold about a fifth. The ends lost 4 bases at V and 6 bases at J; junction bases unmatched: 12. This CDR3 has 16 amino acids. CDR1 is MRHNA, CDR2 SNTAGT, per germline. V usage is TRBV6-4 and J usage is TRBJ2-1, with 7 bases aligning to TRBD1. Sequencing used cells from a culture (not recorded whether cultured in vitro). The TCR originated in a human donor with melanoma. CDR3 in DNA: TGTGCCAGCAGTGCCTTCGGGACAGCTGGGGGCAATGAGCAGTTCTTC. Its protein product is CASSAFGTAGGNEQFF.